The clone carrying this T cell receptor beta chain came up a few times. Its target is unknown. This entry comes from a study of response to subunit inactivated influenza vaccine. Notes on the study in general: Authors suggested few new T cells are recruited by each seasonal influenza vaccination.

One entry per CDR3 protein results from TCRdb running MiXCR on the RT-PCR reads. The profile shows about 520,000 distinct CDR3 sequences, around 7.9% of them singletons. V was shortened by 5 bases and J by 6 bases, with 23 bases between the two germline ends. The CDR3 spans 17 residues. CDR1 is SSHAT, CDR2 FNYEAQ, per germline (reference sequence). This sequence originates from a man in his fifties or sixties who received an inactivated influenza vaccine. This chain joins TRBV7-7 and TRBJ2-1; a possible D gene is TRBD2 (6 bases). Sequenced material: PBMCs from blood, taken approximately 25 months after vaccination. The CDR3 spells CASSPMARDLGGNEQFF. The CDR3 DNA is TGTGCCAGCAGCCCAATGGCGAGGGATTTGGGAGGCAATGAGCAGTTCTTC.